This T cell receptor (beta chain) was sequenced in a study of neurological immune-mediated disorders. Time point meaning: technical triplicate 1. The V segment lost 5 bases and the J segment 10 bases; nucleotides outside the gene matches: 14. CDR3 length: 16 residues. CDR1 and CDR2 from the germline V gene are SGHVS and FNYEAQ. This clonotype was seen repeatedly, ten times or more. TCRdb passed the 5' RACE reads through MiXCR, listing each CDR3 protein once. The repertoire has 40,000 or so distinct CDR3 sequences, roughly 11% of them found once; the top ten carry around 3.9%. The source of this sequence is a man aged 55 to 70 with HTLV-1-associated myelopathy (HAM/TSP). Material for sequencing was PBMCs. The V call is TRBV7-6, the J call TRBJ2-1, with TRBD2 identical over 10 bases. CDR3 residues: CASSPSASGSSREQFF. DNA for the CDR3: TGTGCCAGCAGCCCATCTGCTAGCGGGAGTTCAAGGGAGCAGTTCTTC.